This is a list of T cell receptor beta chains from one sample in a study of cytomegalovirus exposure and HLA in healthy donors. The protocol was immunoSEQ multiplex PCR, while the TCRdb copy is restricted to in-frame clones and leaves out a portion. The sample lists approximately 73,000 clones; roughly 95% were seen once. What was sequenced was PBMCs. The origin of the receptors is a man aged 18 to 35 in good health and CMV-seronegative. The CDR3 runs from the conserved cysteine through the conserved F or W. D genes are given only for firm matches. Expanded clones get a size class; other rows say once, few or many, or leave the size out.

d_call	v_call	clone_size	j_call	cdr3_aa	cdr3_nt
TRBD2	TRBV9	once	TRBJ2-7	CASSVGSGGGYEQYF	TGTGCCAGCAGCGTAGGGAGCGGGGGAGGATACGAGCAGTACTTC
.	TRBV6-5	.	TRBJ1-1	CASSLQGSTEAFF	TGTGCCAGCAGTCTTCAGGGTTCAACTGAAGCTTTCTTT
.	TRBV9	.	TRBJ1-6	CASTRDAHNSPLHF	TGTGCCAGCACGCGGGACGCTCATAATTCACCCCTCCACTTT
.	TRBV6-1	.	TRBJ1-3	CASRDRVSGNTIYF	TGTGCCAGCAGAGACAGAGTCTCTGGAAACACCATATATTTT
TRBD1	TRBV29-1	.	TRBJ2-7	CSVRGTVSYEQYF	TGCAGCGTCAGGGGGACCGTATCCTACGAGCAGTACTTC
TRBD1	TRBV28	.	TRBJ1-1	CASSSPQGVFTEAFF	TGTGCCAGCAGTTCCCCGCAGGGGGTATTCACTGAAGCTTTCTTT
.	TRBV18	.	TRBJ1-1	CASSPRFITPRTEAFF	TGTGCCAGCTCCCCCCGGTTTATAACTCCGAGGACTGAAGCTTTCTTT
TRBD1	TRBV11-3	.	TRBJ1-3	CASSTGQGEGNTIYF	TGTGCCAGCAGCACGGGACAGGGGGAAGGAAACACCATATATTTT
TRBD1	TRBV6-1	.	TRBJ1-1	CASSGGTGNTEAFF	TGTGCCAGTTCAGGGGGAACAGGGAACACTGAAGCTTTCTTT
TRBD1	TRBV25-1	.	TRBJ1-4	CASSDLAGQGVGKLFF	TGTGCCAGCAGTGACCTCGCCGGACAGGGGGTCGGAAAACTGTTTTTT
.	TRBV2	.	TRBJ1-1	CASSAFWAGLDEAFF	TGTGCCAGCAGTGCATTCTGGGCCGGCCTCGATGAAGCTTTCTTT
.	TRBV7-2	.	TRBJ1-1	CASSRPGGVTEAFF	TGTGCCAGCAGCCGCCCAGGAGGGGTCACTGAAGCTTTCTTT
TRBD2	TRBV30	.	TRBJ2-3	CAWTGGPTDTQYF	TGTGCCTGGACGGGGGGACCCACAGATACGCAGTATTTT
TRBD1	TRBV11-2	.	TRBJ1-1	CASSLGTGGRAFF	TGTGCCAGCAGCTTAGGGACAGGGGGAAGAGCTTTCTTT
.	TRBV27	once	TRBJ1-5	CASSLSHSGGVGQPQHF	TGTGCCAGCAGTTTATCGCATTCCGGGGGAGTAGGGCAGCCCCAGCATTTT
TRBD1	TRBV29-1	few	TRBJ2-3	CSVEGDSLSSTDTQYF	TGCAGCGTTGAAGGGGACAGCCTTTCTAGCACAGATACGCAGTATTTT
.	TRBV10-2	.	TRBJ1-2	CASSESNNPGDIYGYTF	TGCGCCAGCAGTGAGTCAAATAACCCCGGGGACATATATGGCTACACCTTC
TRBD2	TRBV19	.	TRBJ2-1	CASIPSGGSYNEQFF	TGTGCCAGTATCCCTAGCGGGGGATCCTACAATGAGCAGTTCTTC
TRBD2	TRBV5-4	.	TRBJ2-7	CASSTGTSGAYEQYF	TGTGCCAGCAGTACCGGGACTAGCGGGGCCTACGAGCAGTACTTC
TRBD1	TRBV10-3	.	TRBJ1-2	CAISAQGDYTF	TGTGCCATCAGTGCGCAGGGGGACTACACCTTC
.	TRBV6-6	.	TRBJ2-1	CASSYSTVDHNEQFF	TGTGCCAGCAGTTACTCGACAGTGGACCACAATGAGCAGTTCTTC
.	TRBV11-2	once	TRBJ2-1	CASSTGESRSHEQFF	TGTGCCAGCAGCACCGGGGAATCAAGGAGCCATGAGCAGTTCTTC
.	TRBV9	.	TRBJ1-1	CASSVDTGNTEAFF	TGTGCCAGCAGCGTAGACACGGGGAACACTGAAGCTTTCTTT
.	TRBV19	.	TRBJ2-7	CASSVGTGTHEQYF	TGTGCCAGTAGTGTGGGAACAGGTACTCACGAGCAGTACTTC
.	TRBV7-2	.	TRBJ1-5	CASSSQGGNQPQHF	TGTGCCAGCAGTTCTCAAGGGGGCAATCAGCCCCAGCATTTT
TRBD2	TRBV4-1	.	TRBJ2-5	CASSQLSGGAETQYF	TGCGCCAGCAGCCAACTTAGCGGGGGGGCGGAGACCCAGTACTTC
TRBD1	TRBV7-3	once	TRBJ2-3	CASSDPQGAPGTDTQYF	TGTGCCAGCAGCGATCCACAGGGGGCACCGGGCACAGATACGCAGTATTTT
.	TRBV6-1	.	TRBJ1-5	CASSEVQDGRAQHF	TGTGCCAGCAGTGAAGTACAGGACGGCCGAGCCCAGCATTTT
.	TRBV11-3	.	TRBJ1-1	CASSLVGPGAFF	TGTGCCAGCAGCTTAGTTGGCCCTGGAGCTTTCTTT
TRBD2	TRBV19	.	TRBJ2-1	CASSIDGGVGAYNEQFF	TGTGCCAGTAGTATAGATGGGGGGGTAGGGGCGTACAATGAGCAGTTCTTC
TRBD2	TRBV7-9	.	TRBJ2-3	CASSHSGISTDTQYF	TGTGCCAGCAGTCATAGCGGGATTAGCACAGATACGCAGTATTTT
TRBD1	TRBV10-3	.	TRBJ2-2	CAISWDRRSPNTGELFF	TGTGCCATCAGTTGGGACAGGAGATCCCCGAACACCGGGGAGCTGTTTTTT
.	TRBV25-1	.	TRBJ1-1	CASAERGGRPEAFF	TGTGCCAGCGCCGAGCGCGGGGGCCGGCCTGAAGCTTTCTTT
TRBD1	TRBV7-2	once	TRBJ1-4	CASSLRDRAQKLFF	TGTGCCAGCAGCTTACGCGACAGGGCGCAAAAACTGTTTTTT
TRBD2	TRBV2	.	TRBJ2-7	CASSESGLAGGEQYF	TGTGCCAGCAGTGAATCGGGACTAGCGGGAGGAGAGCAGTACTTC
.	TRBV2	.	TRBJ1-4	CASSEGGWEKLFF	TGTGCCAGCAGTGAAGGAGGGTGGGAAAAACTGTTTTTT
TRBD2	TRBV4-2	.	TRBJ2-7	CASSQEGGGAREQYF	TGTGCCAGCAGCCAAGAAGGCGGGGGGGCCCGGGAGCAGTACTTC
TRBD1	TRBV5-6	.	TRBJ1-2	CAGRRQGARGYGYTF	TGTGCCGGCAGAAGACAGGGGGCTCGCGGCTATGGCTACACCTTC
TRBD1	TRBV5-4	.	TRBJ2-1	CASRSGGYNEQFF	TGTGCCAGCAGGTCAGGGGGTTACAATGAGCAGTTCTTC
TRBD2	TRBV19	.	TRBJ2-1	CASSIKSGGPYNEQFF	TGTGCCAGTAGTATTAAGAGCGGGGGCCCCTACAATGAGCAGTTCTTC
.	TRBV2	.	TRBJ1-5	CASSPGLHQPQHF	TGTGCCAGCAGTCCGGGACTTCATCAGCCCCAGCATTTT
TRBD1	TRBV19	once	TRBJ2-7	CASSIRTGGNEQYF	TGTGCCAGTAGTATAAGGACAGGGGGCAACGAGCAGTACTTC
TRBD1	TRBV5-8	.	TRBJ2-7	CASNLDRVHEQYF	TGTGCCAGCAACCTGGACAGGGTCCACGAGCAGTACTTC
.	TRBV18	.	TRBJ1-2	CASSLARTDGYTF	TGTGCCAGCTCACTCGCACGCACGGATGGCTACACCTTC
TRBD2	TRBV7-2	.	TRBJ2-2	CASSLAGYTGELFF	TGTGCCAGCAGTCTAGCGGGGTACACCGGGGAGCTGTTTTTT
TRBD1	TRBV7-6	once	TRBJ1-5	CASSPVGQGYNQPQHF	TGTGCCAGCAGCCCAGTAGGACAGGGATACAATCAGCCCCAGCATTTT
.	TRBV7-6	.	TRBJ2-7	CASSPGRTSYEQYF	TGTGCCAGCAGCCCAGGGCGCACCTCCTACGAGCAGTACTTC
.	TRBV9	.	TRBJ1-5	CASSVGVRGNQPQHF	TGTGCCAGCAGCGTAGGAGTGCGAGGCAATCAGCCCCAGCATTTT
TRBD1	TRBV29-1	.	TRBJ2-5	CSVAGTGTRETQYF	TGCAGCGTTGCAGGGACAGGGACGCGAGAGACCCAGTACTTC
TRBD2	TRBV7-6	once	TRBJ2-2	CASSLNSGGHSGELFF	TGTGCCAGCAGCTTAAATAGCGGGGGGCATAGCGGGGAGCTGTTTTTT
.	TRBV27	.	TRBJ2-7	CASSLNGPGNPYEQYF	TGTGCCAGCAGTTTAAATGGGCCAGGGAATCCCTACGAGCAGTACTTC
.	TRBV7-2	.	TRBJ1-2	CASSRTRGNYGYTF	TGTGCCAGCAGCCGCACGCGGGGCAACTATGGCTACACCTTC
.	TRBV10-3	.	TRBJ1-5	CATQTGRDQPQHF	TGTGCCACCCAGACAGGTCGGGATCAGCCCCAGCATTTT
TRBD1	TRBV2	.	TRBJ1-1	CAIAGTANTEAFF	TGTGCCATAGCCGGGACAGCGAACACTGAAGCTTTCTTT
TRBD1	TRBV7-2	.	TRBJ1-5	CASSLDRGFYQPQHF	TGTGCCAGCAGCCTGGACAGGGGATTTTATCAGCCCCAGCATTTT
.	TRBV19	.	TRBJ2-3	CATRGRGTDTQYF	TGTGCCACCAGGGGAAGAGGCACAGATACGCAGTATTTT
.	TRBV6-6	.	TRBJ2-2	CASSLNTGELFF	TGTGCCAGCAGTTTAAACACCGGGGAGCTGTTTTTT